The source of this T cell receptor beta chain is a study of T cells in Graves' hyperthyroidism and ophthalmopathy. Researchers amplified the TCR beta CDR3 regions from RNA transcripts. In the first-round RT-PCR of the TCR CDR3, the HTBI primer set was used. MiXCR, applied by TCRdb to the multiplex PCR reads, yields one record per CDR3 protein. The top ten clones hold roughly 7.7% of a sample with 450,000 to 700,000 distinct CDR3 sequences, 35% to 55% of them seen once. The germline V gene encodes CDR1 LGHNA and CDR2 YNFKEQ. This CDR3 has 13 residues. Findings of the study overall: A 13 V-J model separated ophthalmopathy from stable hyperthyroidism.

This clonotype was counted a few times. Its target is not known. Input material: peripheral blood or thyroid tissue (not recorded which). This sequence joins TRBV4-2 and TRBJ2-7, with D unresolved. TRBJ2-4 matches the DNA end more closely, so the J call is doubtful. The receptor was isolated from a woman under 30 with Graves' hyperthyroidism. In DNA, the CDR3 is TGTGCCAGCAGCCGGGAACGGAGAAACATTCAGTACTTC. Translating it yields CASSRERRNIQYF.